This entry describes one TCR beta chain. No antigen is known for it. This specimen belongs to a study of PD-1 blockade in mismatch repair-deficient tumors. General study findings and limits: Tumor-resident clones, often undetectable pretreatment in blood, expanded then contracted after pembrolizumab.

Assay used: immunoSEQ multiplex PCR; TCRdb lists only in-frame clones, some missing. The table lists tens of thousands of clones, about 91% of them singletons, with about 15% in the top ten. V was trimmed by 1 base and J by 1 base, leaving 4 bases between them. The CDR3 has 13 residues. The germline gives CDR1 SEHNR, CDR2 FQNEAQ (reference sequence). TCR sequencing covered a few patients who responded to pembrolizumab. This chain uses TRBV7-9 with TRBJ2-5; D gene ambiguous. The clonotype was recovered from an adult with mismatch repair-deficient cancer. The source was peripheral blood, collected 52 weeks after starting pembrolizumab. The CDR3 region has the DNA TGTGCCAGCAGCTTAGTTCCCCAAGAGACCCAGTACTTC. Amino acid sequence: CASSLVPQETQYF.